This paragraph reports one T cell receptor beta chain. The antigen remains unidentified. The germline V gene encodes CDR1 SGHAT and CDR2 FQNNGV. Trimming stripped 1 base from V and 9 bases from J, with 13 bases between. The CDR3 runs to 14 residues. The data were obtained in a study of post-analysis software for immune sequencing data. Whole-study context: Patients had relapsing-remitting, secondary progressive or progressive-relapsing multiple sclerosis; some lacked subtype.

The TCR beta cDNA libraries carried unique molecular identifiers. One entry per CDR3 protein, called by TCRdb with MiXCR from the PCR reads. The top ten hold roughly 4.4% of the sample, which has about 810,000 distinct CDR3 sequences, approximately 50% seen once. Study observations and caveats: Same-batch samples co-clustered strongly by F measure. Patients had higher frequencies than controls of five TRBV segments, including TRBV5-6, TRBV5-1 and TRBV20-1. Relative to controls, patients with multiple sclerosis showed significantly lower normalized Chao1 diversity.

This sequence was found in a girl aged 10-17 years with multiple sclerosis. Material: blood. This chain links TRBV11-2 with TRBJ1-5; D not certain. The CDR3 coding sequence is TGTGCCAGCAGCTTAGTAGGCCCGGACGGGCCCCAGCATTTT. This codes for CASSLVGPDGPQHF.